Listed below are T cell receptor beta chains from one sample, sequenced in a study of shared clonotypes between healthy human individuals. Only in-frame clones appear in the TCRdb table, and some are missing; sequencing was by immunoSEQ multiplex PCR. The sample holds 2 million to 3 million clones, 85% to 95% seen once. Sequencing used naive CD4+ T cells sorted from blood. All receptors derive from a man younger than 35 in good health. The conserved cysteine and the conserved F or W are not part of the CDR3 here. Each record gives: J gene, V gene, CDR3 protein.

TRBJ1-4 | TRBV11-2 | ASSSTGTGNEKLF
TRBJ1-1 | TRBV27 | ASSFLRGGEAF
TRBJ1-5 | TRBV15 | ATSREPVHIIPNQPQH
TRBJ2-5 | TRBV5-1 | ASSQGLAGFQETQY
TRBJ2-7 | TRBV5-4 | ASSFSGLAYEQY
TRBJ2-7 | TRBV18 | ASSPPGREEQY
TRBJ1-2 | TRBV18 | ASSPDRAANYGYT
TRBJ2-1 | TRBV19 | ASSIGGAGLNEQF
TRBJ1-6 | TRBV5-6 | ASSRREDNSPLH
TRBJ2-3 | TRBV10-3 | AISELAGADTQY
TRBJ2-1 | TRBV7-6 | ASSKAGGLYNEQF
TRBJ2-1 | TRBV10-3 | AISDRETDHYNEQF
TRBJ1-4 | TRBV5-5 | ASSPGQGATNEKLF
TRBJ2-5 | TRBV10-3 | AISESGALGGETQY
TRBJ1-6 | TRBV6-5 | ASKMTGNNSPLH
TRBJ1-2 | TRBV28 | ASRNSLMGGYT
TRBJ1-1 | TRBV2 | ASSEEVGEEAF
TRBJ1-4 | TRBV6-6 | AIQGLQGRLF
TRBJ2-7 | TRBV2 | ASRKEGGSYSYEQY
TRBJ2-1 | TRBV2 | ASSERFGLSSYNEQF
TRBJ1-5 | TRBV5-6 | ASSFSGTGSNQPQH
TRBJ1-1 | TRBV18 | ASSPGQTNTEAF
TRBJ1-4 | TRBV18 | ASSPFGQGLKELF
TRBJ1-1 | TRBV29-1 | SVERRLNTEAF